This T cell receptor beta chain was profiled in a study of T cells after yellow fever vaccination. The length of the CDR3 is 14 residues. TCRdb fed the 5' RACE reads into MiXCR, producing one record per CDR3 protein. The sample shows 300,000 or so distinct CDR3 sequences, roughly 13% of them seen only once. Concerning this clonotype: A junction end diverges from the germline sequence, so it may reflect a read error.

The clonotype originates from a man younger than 40 who received the YFV17D yellow fever vaccine. V gene TRBV12-3 or TRBV12-4 combines with J gene TRBJ2-3; 8 bases are a match to TRBD2. Sequenced here: CD4+ T cells sorted from PBMCs, sampled 45 days after the yellow fever booster vaccination. This CDR3 reads CASSLAGPTDTQYF. The CDR3 DNA sequence: TGTGCCAGCAGTCTAGCGGGCCCCACAGATACGCAGTATTTT.